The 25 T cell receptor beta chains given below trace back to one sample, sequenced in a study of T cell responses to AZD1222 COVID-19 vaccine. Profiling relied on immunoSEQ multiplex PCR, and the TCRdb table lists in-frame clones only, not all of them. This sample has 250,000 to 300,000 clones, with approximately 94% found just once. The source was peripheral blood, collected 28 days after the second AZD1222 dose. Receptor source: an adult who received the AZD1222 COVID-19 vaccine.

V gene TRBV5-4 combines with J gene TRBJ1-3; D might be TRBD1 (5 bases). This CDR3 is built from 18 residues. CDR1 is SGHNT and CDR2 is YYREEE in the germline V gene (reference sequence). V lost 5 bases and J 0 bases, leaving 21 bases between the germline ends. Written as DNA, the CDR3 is TGTGCCAGCAGTCCCCCTGGTGCGGAAGACAGCTCTGGAAACACCATATATTTT. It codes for CASSPPGAEDSSGNTIYF.

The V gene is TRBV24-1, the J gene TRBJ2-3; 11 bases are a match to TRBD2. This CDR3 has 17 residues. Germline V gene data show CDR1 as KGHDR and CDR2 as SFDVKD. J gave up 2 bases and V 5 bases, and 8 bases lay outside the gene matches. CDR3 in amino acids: CATSGRASGGPTDTQYF. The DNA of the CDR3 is TGTGCCACCAGTGGGCGGGCTAGCGGGGGGCCCACAGATACGCAGTATTTT.

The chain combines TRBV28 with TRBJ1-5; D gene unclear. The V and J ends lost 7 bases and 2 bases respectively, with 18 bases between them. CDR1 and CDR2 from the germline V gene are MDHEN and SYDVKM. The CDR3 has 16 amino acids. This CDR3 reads CASMVRLTAGNQPQHF. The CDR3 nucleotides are TGTGCCAGCATGGTTAGGCTAACCGCGGGCAATCAGCCCCAGCATTTT.

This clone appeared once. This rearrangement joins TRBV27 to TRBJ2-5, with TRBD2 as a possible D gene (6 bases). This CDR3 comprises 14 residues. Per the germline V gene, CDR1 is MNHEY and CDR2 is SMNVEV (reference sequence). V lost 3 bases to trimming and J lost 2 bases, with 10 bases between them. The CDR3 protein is CASSFGSGQETQYF. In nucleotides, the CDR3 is TGTGCCAGCAGTTTCGGAAGCGGGCAAGAGACCCAGTACTTC.

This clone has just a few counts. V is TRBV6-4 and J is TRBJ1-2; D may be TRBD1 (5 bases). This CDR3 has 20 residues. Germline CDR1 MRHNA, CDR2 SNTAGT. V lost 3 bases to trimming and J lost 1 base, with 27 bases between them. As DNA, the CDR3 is TGTGCCAGCAGTGAGGGGGTAGGTGGGGAGAGTACATTATTTAACTATGGCTACACCTTC. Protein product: CASSEGVGGESTLFNYGYTF.

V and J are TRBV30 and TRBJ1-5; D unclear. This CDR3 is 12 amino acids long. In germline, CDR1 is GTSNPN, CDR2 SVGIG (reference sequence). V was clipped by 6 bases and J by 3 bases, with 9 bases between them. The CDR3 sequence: CACGRNNQPQHF. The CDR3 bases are TGTGCCTGTGGACGTAACAATCAGCCCCAGCATTTT.

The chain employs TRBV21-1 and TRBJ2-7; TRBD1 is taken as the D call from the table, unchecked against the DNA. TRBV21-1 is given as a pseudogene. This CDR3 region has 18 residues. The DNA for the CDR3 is TGTGCCAACCCCCTCGACCCTCCTCAGGGGGACCCGGCCTACGAGCAGTACTTC. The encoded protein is CANPLDPPQGDPAYEQYF.

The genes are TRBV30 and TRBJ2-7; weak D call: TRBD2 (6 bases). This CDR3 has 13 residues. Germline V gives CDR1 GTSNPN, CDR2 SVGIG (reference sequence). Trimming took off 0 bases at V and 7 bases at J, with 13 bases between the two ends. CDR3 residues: CAWSVDYLREQYF. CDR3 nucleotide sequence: TGTGCCTGGAGTGTGGACTACCTAAGGGAGCAGTACTTC.

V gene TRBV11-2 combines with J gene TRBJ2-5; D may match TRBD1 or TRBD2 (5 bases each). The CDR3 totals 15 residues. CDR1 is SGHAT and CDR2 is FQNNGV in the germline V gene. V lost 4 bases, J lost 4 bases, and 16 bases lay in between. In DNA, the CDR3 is TGTGCCAGCAGCTCCAGACGAGGGGCTGGAGAGACCCAGTACTTC. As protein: CASSSRRGAGETQYF.

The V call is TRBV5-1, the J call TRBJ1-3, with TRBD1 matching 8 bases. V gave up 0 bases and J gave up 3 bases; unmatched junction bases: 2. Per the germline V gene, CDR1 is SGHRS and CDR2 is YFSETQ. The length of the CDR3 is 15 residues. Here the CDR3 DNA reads TGCGCCAGCAGCTTGGCGACAGGGGTTGGAAACACCATATATTTT. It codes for CASSLATGVGNTIYF.

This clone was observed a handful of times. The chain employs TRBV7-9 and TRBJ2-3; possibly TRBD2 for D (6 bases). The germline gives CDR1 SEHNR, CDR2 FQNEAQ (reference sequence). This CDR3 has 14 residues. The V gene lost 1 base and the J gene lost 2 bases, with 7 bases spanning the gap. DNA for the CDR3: TGTGCCAGCAGCTTAGGGGACTTCACAGATACGCAGTATTTT. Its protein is CASSLGDFTDTQYF.

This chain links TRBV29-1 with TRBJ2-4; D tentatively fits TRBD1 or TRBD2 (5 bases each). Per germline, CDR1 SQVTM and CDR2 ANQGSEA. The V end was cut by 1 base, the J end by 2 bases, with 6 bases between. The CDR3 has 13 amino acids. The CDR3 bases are TGCAGCGTTGAAGGGGGGACCAAAAACATTCAGTACTTC. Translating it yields CSVEGGTKNIQYF. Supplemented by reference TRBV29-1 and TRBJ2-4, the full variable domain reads SAVISQKPSRDICQRGTSLTIQCQVDSQVTMMFWYRQQPGQSLTLIATANQGSEATYESGFVIDKFPISRPNLTFSTLTVSNMSPEDSSIYLCSVEGGTKNIQYFGAGTRLSVL.

For the CDR3, the DNA is TGTGCCAGCAAAGGTCATTGGGCGGGAGAAGAGACCCAGTACTTC. Amino acid sequence: CASKGHWAGEETQYF. The chain uses TRBV28 and TRBJ2-5, with 7 bases that match TRBD2. The CDR3 loop spans 15 amino acids. With V trimmed by 7 bases and J by 3 bases, 11 bases remained unmatched. Germline values: CDR1 MDHEN, CDR2 SYDVKM.

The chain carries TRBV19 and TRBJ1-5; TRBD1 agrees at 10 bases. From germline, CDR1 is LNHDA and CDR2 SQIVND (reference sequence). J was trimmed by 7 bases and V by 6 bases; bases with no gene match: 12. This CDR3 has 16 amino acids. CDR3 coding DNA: TGTGCCAGTAGCCCCAGGGCGGACAGGGGGAACCAGCCCCAGCATTTT. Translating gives CASSPRADRGNQPQHF.

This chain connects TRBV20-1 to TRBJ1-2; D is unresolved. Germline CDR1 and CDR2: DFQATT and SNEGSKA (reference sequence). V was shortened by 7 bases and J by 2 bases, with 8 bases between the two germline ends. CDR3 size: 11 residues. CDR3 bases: TGCAGTGGTGAGGAGAACTATGGCTACACCTTC. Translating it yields CSGEENYGYTF.

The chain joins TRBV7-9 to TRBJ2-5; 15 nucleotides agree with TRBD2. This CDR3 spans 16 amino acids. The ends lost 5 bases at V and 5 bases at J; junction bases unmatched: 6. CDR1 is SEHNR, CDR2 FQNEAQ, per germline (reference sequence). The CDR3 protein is CASSHRTSGRAETQYF. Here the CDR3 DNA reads TGTGCCAGCAGCCACCGGACTAGCGGGAGGGCGGAGACCCAGTACTTC.

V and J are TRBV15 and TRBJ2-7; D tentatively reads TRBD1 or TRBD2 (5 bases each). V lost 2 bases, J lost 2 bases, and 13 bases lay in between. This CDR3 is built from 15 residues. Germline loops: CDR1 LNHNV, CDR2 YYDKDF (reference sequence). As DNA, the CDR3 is TGTGCCACCAGCAGACCTGGGACGGCAGCCTACGAGCAGTACTTC. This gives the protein CATSRPGTAAYEQYF.

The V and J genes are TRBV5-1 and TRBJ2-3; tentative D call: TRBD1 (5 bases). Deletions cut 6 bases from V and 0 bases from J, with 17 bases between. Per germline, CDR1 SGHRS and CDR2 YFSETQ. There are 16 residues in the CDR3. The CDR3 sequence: CASTWGITPSTDTQYF. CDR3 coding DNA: TGCGCCAGCACCTGGGGCATCACCCCTAGCACAGATACGCAGTATTTT.

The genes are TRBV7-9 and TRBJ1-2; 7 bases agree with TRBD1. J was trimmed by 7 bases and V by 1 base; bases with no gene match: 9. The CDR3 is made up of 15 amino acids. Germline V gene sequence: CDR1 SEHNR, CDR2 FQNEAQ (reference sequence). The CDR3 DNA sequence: TGTGCCAGCAGCTTAGATGGCAGGGGGAATGGTGGCTACACCTTC. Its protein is CASSLDGRGNGGYTF.

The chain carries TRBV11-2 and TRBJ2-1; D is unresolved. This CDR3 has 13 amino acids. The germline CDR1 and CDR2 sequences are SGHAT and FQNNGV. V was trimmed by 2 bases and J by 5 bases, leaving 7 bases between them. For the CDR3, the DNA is TGTGCCAGCAGCTTAAGGCAAAACAATGAGCAGTTCTTC. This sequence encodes CASSLRQNNEQFF.

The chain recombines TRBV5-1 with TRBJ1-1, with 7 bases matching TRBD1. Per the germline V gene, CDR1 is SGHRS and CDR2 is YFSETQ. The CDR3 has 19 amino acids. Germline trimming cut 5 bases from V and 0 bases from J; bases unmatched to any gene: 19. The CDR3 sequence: CASRSTPVQGESLNTEAFF. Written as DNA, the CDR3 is TGCGCCAGCAGGTCTACTCCAGTTCAGGGGGAGAGTCTGAACACTGAAGCTTTCTTT. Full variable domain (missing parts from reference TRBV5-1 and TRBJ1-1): KAGVTQTPRYLIKTRGQQVTLSCSPISGHRSVSWYQQTPGQGLQFLFEYFSETQRNKGNFPGRFSGRQFSNSRSEMNVSTLELGDSALYLCASRSTPVQGESLNTEAFFGQGTRLTVV.

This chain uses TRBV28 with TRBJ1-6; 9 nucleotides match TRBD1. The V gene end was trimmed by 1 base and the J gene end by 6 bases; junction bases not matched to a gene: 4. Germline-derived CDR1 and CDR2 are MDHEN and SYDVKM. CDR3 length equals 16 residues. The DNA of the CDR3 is TGTGCCAGCAGTTTATCCCCGGGACAGGGTAATTCACCCCTCCACTTT. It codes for CASSLSPGQGNSPLHF.

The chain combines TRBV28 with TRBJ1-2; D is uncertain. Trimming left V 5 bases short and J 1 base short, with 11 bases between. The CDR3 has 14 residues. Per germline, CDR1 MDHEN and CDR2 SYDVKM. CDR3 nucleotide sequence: TGTGCCAGCAGTAGACCGGGCCTTAACTATGGCTACACCTTC. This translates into CASSRPGLNYGYTF.

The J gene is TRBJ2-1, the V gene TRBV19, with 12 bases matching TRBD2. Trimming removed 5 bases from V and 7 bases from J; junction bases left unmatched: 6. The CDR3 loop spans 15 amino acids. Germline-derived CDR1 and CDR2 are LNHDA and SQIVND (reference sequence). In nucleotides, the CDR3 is TGTGCCAGTAGTCCGTCTAGCGGGGGGGAAAATGAGCAGTTCTTC. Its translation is CASSPSSGGENEQFF. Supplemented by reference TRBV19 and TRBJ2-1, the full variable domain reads DGGITQSPKYLFRKEGQNVTLSCEQNLNHDAMYWYRQDPGQGLRLIYYSQIVNDFQKGDIAEGYSVSREKKESFPLTVTSAQKNPTAFYLCASSPSSGGENEQFFGPGTRLTVL.

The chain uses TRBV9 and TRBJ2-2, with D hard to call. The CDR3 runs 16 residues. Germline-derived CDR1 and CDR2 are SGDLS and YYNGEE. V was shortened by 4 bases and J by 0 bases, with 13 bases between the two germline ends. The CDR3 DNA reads TGTGCCAGCAGCTTGCCTAAGGGTCCGAACACCGGGGAGCTGTTTTTT. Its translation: CASSLPKGPNTGELFF. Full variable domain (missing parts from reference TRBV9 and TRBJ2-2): DSGVTQTPKHLITATGQRVTLRCSPRSGDLSVYWYQQSLDQGLQFLIQYYNGEERAKGNILERFSAQQFPDLHSELNLSSLELGDSALYFCASSLPKGPNTGELFFGEGSRLTVL.